This TCR beta chain is from a study of T cells expressing NK-cell markers. Study-wide results and caveats: As a fraction of CD8+ T cells, dominant NKG2C+ clonotypes reached roughly 1.0-8% in more than five donors.

Following a re-call of the 5' RACE reads, TCRdb has one entry per CDR3 protein and lacks DNA. The sample is made up of hundreds of thousands of distinct CDR3 sequences, and the top ten hold around 4% of it. Looked up from germline, CDR1 is SGHDN and CDR2 is FVKESK. The length of the CDR3 is 17 residues. Comments on this clonotype: Its target is not known.

V and J are TRBV14 and TRBJ2-3; as DNA is missing, the TRBD2 call by TCRdb cannot be tested. This TCR derives from a woman between 18 and 75 years old in good health. Sequenced sample: blood T cells: a sorted CD56 or NKG2C T cell subset, CD4+ or CD8+ T cells, or bulk PBMC T cells (not recorded which). The CDR3 is CASSRTSGRRSTDTQYF.